This T cell receptor (beta chain) was observed in a study of cytomegalovirus exposure and HLA in healthy donors. The study's findings and limits: Immune exposure information available was restricted to CMV serostatus.

The CDR3 has 14 amino acids. Germline V gene data show CDR1 as MNHNY and CDR2 as SVGAGI (reference sequence). V lost 6 bases and J 3 bases, leaving 12 bases between the germline ends. PCR used 60 Vbeta primers and 13 Jbeta primers. Using immunoSEQ multiplex PCR, the repertoire was profiled, and TCRdb retains in-frame clones only, with some absent. The data hold under 130,000 clones, with around 79% observed a single time. This cohort consisted of healthy bone marrow donors. This clone was recorded a few times. Its target is not known. The clonotype comes from a woman aged 40 to 50 in good health and CMV-seronegative. Sequenced material: PBMCs. This rearrangement joins TRBV6-6 to TRBJ1-3, with D possibly being TRBD1 (6 bases). The CDR3 region has the DNA TGTGCCAGCAGGCCCAGGGGCTTTGGAAACACCATATATTTT. Translation: CASRPRGFGNTIYF.